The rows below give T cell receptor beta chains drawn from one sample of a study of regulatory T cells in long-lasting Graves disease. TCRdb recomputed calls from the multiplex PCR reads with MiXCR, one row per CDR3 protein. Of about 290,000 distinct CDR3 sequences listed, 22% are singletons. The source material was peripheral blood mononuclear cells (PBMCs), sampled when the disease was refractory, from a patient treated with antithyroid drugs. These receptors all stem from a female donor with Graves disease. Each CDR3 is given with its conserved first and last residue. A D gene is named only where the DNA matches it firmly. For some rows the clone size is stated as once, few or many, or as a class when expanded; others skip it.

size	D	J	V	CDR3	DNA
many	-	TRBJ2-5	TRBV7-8	CASSLSATRGRETQYF	TGTGCCAGCAGCTTAAGTGCTACTAGAGGGAGAGAGACCCAGTACTTC
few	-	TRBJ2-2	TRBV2	CATSSPGELFF	TGTGCCACCAGTAGCCCCGGGGAGCTGTTTTTT
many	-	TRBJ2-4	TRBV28	CASSPPGLAKNIQYF	TGTGCCAGCAGCCCCCCCGGCCTAGCCAAAAACATTCAGTACTTC
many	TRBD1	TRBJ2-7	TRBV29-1	CSVESGQGAYEQYF	TGCAGCGTTGAGTCGGGACAGGGCGCCTACGAGCAGTACTTC
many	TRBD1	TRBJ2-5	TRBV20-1	CSAPGQGGETQYF	TGCAGTGCCCCGGGACAGGGCGGAGAGACCCAGTACTTC
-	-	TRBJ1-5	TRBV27	CASSLLGLPNRPQHF	TGTGCCAGCAGTTTATTAGGGTTACCGAATCGGCCCCAGCATTTT
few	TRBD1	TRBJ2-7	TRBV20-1	CSARGQGVVSYEQYF	TGCAGTGCTAGAGGACAGGGGGTGGTCTCCTACGAGCAGTACTTC
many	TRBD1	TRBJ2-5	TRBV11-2	CASSSVDRGLEETQYF	TGTGCCAGCAGCTCCGTCGACAGGGGTCTCGAAGAGACCCAGTACTTC
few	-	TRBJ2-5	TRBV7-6	CASSLASAVQETQYF	TGTGCCAGCAGCTTAGCGTCAGCGGTACAAGAGACCCAGTACTTC
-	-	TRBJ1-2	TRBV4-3	CASSQGRVAYGYTF	TGCGCCAGCAGCCAAGGCAGGGTCGCCTATGGCTACACCTTC
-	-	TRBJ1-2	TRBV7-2	CASSLAGSTVNYGYTF	TGTGCCAGCAGCTTAGCTGGCTCGACCGTCAACTATGGCTACACCTTC
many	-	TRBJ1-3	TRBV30	CAWSVGGNTIYF	TGTGCCTGGAGTGTAGGGGGAAACACCATATATTTT
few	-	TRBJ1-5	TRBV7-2	CASSLMGGGLNQPQHF	TGTGCCAGCAGCTTAATGGGCGGGGGATTAAATCAGCCCCAGCATTTT
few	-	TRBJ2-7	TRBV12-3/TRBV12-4	CASSLVAGVDEQYF	TGTGCCAGCAGTTTAGTTGCAGGGGTGGACGAGCAGTACTTC
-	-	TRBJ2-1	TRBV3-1	CASSQENEQFF	TGTGCCAGCAGCCAAGAGAATGAGCAGTTCTTC
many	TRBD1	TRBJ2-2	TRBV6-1	CASSVRGPRTLQQNTGELFF	TGTGCCAGCAGTGTAAGGGGGCCTCGGACCTTACAGCAGAACACCGGGGAGCTGTTTTTT
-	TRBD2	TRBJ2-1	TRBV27	CASSSFLGTSGTYNEQFF	TGTGCCAGCAGTTCCTTTCTCGGGACTAGCGGGACCTACAATGAGCAGTTCTTC
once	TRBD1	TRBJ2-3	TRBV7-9	CASSKGTGGMDTQYF	TGTGCCAGCAGCAAGGGGACAGGGGGCATGGATACGCAGTATTTT
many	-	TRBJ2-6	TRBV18	CASSPRTSGANVLTF	TGTGCCAGCTCACCACGGACCTCTGGGGCCAACGTCCTGACTTTC
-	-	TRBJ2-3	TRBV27	CASSLWRTSTDTQYF	TGTGCCAGCAGCCTTTGGCGAACTAGCACAGATACGCAGTATTTT
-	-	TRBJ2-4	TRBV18	CASSPPLSPGDIQYF	TGTGCCAGCTCACCACCGTTAAGTCCCGGCGACATTCAGTACTTC
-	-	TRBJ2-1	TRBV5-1	CASSLGVRSSYNEQFF	TGCGCCAGCAGCTTGGGAGTCAGGAGCTCCTACAATGAGCAGTTCTTC
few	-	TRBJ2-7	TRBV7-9	CASSGTGREQYF	TGTGCCAGCAGCGGTACAGGGAGAGAGCAGTACTTC
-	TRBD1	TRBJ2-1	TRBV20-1	CSASKIGRGFLNEQFF	TGCAGTGCTAGTAAGATTGGCAGGGGGTTCCTCAATGAGCAGTTCTTC
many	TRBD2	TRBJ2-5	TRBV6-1	CASSRLAGGPQETQYF	TGTGCCAGCAGTCGTCTAGCGGGGGGGCCCCAAGAGACCCAGTACTTC
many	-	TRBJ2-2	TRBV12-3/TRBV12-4	CASSSLRELTNTGELFF	TGTGCCAGCAGTTCCCTGAGAGAGCTGACGAACACCGGGGAGCTGTTTTTT
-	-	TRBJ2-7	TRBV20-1	CSARGSLQGWEQYF	TGCAGTGCTAGAGGCTCTCTCCAGGGGTGGGAGCAGTACTTC
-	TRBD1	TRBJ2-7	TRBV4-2	CASSQALGRGFEQYF	TGTGCCAGCAGCCAAGCCCTAGGCAGGGGGTTCGAGCAGTACTTC
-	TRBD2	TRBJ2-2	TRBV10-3	CAISKSGGNTGELFF	TGTGCCATCAGTAAGAGCGGGGGAAACACCGGGGAGCTGTTTTTT
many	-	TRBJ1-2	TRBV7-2	CASSLAQRFYGYTF	TGTGCCAGCAGCTTAGCGCAGCGATTCTATGGCTACACCTTC
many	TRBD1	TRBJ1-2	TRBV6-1	CASSEVGTVYGYTF	TGTGCCAGCAGTGAAGTTGGGACAGTCTATGGCTACACCTTC
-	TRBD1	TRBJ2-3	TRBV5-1	CASSFQGASTDTQYF	TGCGCCAGCAGCTTCCAGGGGGCTAGCACAGATACGCAGTATTTT
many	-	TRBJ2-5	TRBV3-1	CASSPRGGGYQETQYF	TGTGCCAGCAGCCCCCGGGGCGGAGGGTACCAAGAGACCCAGTACTTC
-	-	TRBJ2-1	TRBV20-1	CSAADGVMGVSYNEQFF	TGCAGTGCTGCTGATGGTGTTATGGGGGTCTCCTACAATGAGCAGTTCTTC
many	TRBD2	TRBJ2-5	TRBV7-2	CASSQMFWTSGSGGQETQYF	TGTGCCAGCAGCCAAATGTTTTGGACTAGCGGGTCCGGCGGGCAAGAGACCCAGTACTTC